The source of this T cell receptor (beta chain) is a study of T cell responses to AZD1222 COVID-19 vaccine (dated by TCRdb to about 2021). Background for the entire study: TCR sequencing was performed for 233 trial participants, of whom about 200 were given two doses of AZD1222 and approximately 25 were given two doses of MenACWY control vaccine. Trial participants were enrolled by age into 18-55, 56-69 and 70-plus year subgroups, with about 150, 28 and 57 TCR-sequenced participants respectively.

This clone was seen only once. The target of this receptor is not known. No per-base quality is available; no much larger clone lies one base away. This sample's time point label indicates: about 28 days (+/-7) after the second vaccine dose. AZD1222 recipients given second doses at about 4 weeks or at about 12 weeks were pooled, since spike-specific TCR depth and breadth were not found to differ between the two schedules. Samples from vaccinated people were obtained from the UK trials COV001 and COV002, which included a single-blind randomized controlled phase 2/3 trial of AZD1222 (ChAdOx1 nCoV-19) in healthy adults. For TCRbeta chain sequencing, PBMC samples were collected from trial participants at day 0 and at day 28 after the second dose. The CDR3 regions of human TCRbeta chains were analyzed by immunosequencing. As for how the authors treated the data: Repertoire TCRs were matched against a reference library of SARS-CoV-2-specific TCRs generated with the MIRA antigen-specificity platform. Breadth meant the fraction of unique TCRs that were SARS-CoV-2-associated, whereas depth meant the fraction of total T cells that were SARS-CoV-2-associated. Using the MIRA data, each spike-specific TCR was mapped to the spike region that the TCR reacts to and placed in a CD4 or CD8 class. Log10-transformed breadth and depth values were compared by one-way ANOVA with Sidak's multiple comparisons tests. Sourced from immuneACCESS, this table was stored by TCRdb with only in-frame sequences that have V and J called. A share of the clones is absent; for the studies checked, an unresolved V gene accounts for under half, and the remainder has no known explanation. For V, J and clone size, that table is used; D and trimming come from the DNA. The table for this sample lists about 120,000 clones; approximately 90% of them were counted only once. Together, the top ten hold around 4% of the sample.

For CDR1 and CDR2, the germline V gene lists WSHSY and SAAADI. Its CDR3 holds 18 amino acids, cysteine through phenylalanine. Solely the CDR3 DNA is kept, with 54 bases framed from the first base. From V the trimming removes 5 bases and from J it removes 0 bases, while the gene matches leave 10 bases of the junction unaccounted for. Study-wide conclusions, independent of this receptor: Epitopes outside the regions mutated in the B.1.351 and B.1.1.7 variants were reportedly recognized by nearly half of the unique spike-specific TCRs. The whole spike protein was spanned by vaccine-associated CD4 TCRs, and dominant responses were seen in regions 160-218 and 743-854. Participants were mostly white British, with more females than males. The authors suggested clonal diversity may have been underestimated. A significant rise in spike-specific TCR breadth and depth was observed after two AZD1222 doses relative to day 0 and relative to MenACWY recipients. Conclusions about previously exposed vaccinees were limited because only six AZD1222 recipients were SARS-CoV-2 seropositive at baseline. No day 14 peak-response samples were available, so repertoires were characterized only after the peak T cell response. The 56-69-year group was small, and its depth increase did not reach significance, likely because of low power.

The source was peripheral blood, collected 28 days after the second AZD1222 dose. The chain couples TRBV10-2 to TRBJ2-1, with TRBD2 matching 10 junction bases. This TCR came from an adult who received the AZD1222 COVID-19 vaccine. Here the CDR3 is given as CASSPLAGETRSYNEQFF. The DNA reads TGCGCCAGCAGTCCCCTAGCGGGGGAAACCCGCTCCTACAATGAGCAGTTCTTC.